These 29 T cell receptor beta chains originate from one sample sequenced in a study of control samples from healthy donors and cancer patients. Data came from immunoSEQ multiplex PCR; TCRdb stores just in-frame clones and leaves some out. The table lists tens of thousands of clones, 91% of them singletons. Sequenced: blood. The origin of the receptors is a young man in good health.

The rearrangement uses TRBV6-1 and TRBJ2-5; 7 bases agree with TRBD1. The junction had 7 bases not matched to a gene; V was cut back by 0 bases and J by 3 bases. The CDR3 consists of 16 residues. Germline V gene lookup returns CDR1 MNHNS and CDR2 SASEGT. The CDR3 protein is CASSEAGTVLKETQYF. The DNA of the CDR3 is TGTGCCAGCAGTGAAGCGGGGACAGTCCTAAAAGAGACCCAGTACTTC.

The V call is TRBV11-1, the J call TRBJ1-2, with D possibly matching TRBD1 (5 bases). Germline CDR1 reads SGHAT; CDR2 reads FQDESV (reference sequence). Trimming cost V 4 bases and J 8 bases, with 17 bases left between them. This CDR3 comprises 14 residues. The CDR3 nucleotides read TGTGCCAGCAGCTCCGGGACCCGGGAGGGCGGCTACACCTTC. Translating gives CASSSGTREGGYTF.

The rearrangement joins TRBV27 to TRBJ2-7; TRBD2 might be the D (5 bases). V lost 3 bases and J 4 bases, leaving 10 bases between the germline ends. The CDR3 is made up of 13 amino acids. Germline V gives CDR1 MNHEY, CDR2 SMNVEV (reference sequence). The CDR3 spells CASSFSGDYEQYF. The CDR3, as DNA: TGTGCCAGCAGTTTCAGCGGAGATTACGAGCAGTACTTC.

V and J are TRBV5-1 and TRBJ2-7; D is unclear. V dropped 0 bases and J dropped 6 bases, with 4 bases sitting between them. This CDR3 is 11 amino acids long. CDR1 and CDR2 from the germline V gene are SGHRS and YFSETQ. The CDR3 reads CASSLGGEQYF. The CDR3 coding sequence is TGCGCCAGCAGCTTGGGCGGCGAGCAGTACTTC.

This chain links TRBV2 with TRBJ1-1; D gene ambiguous. Germline V gives CDR1 SNHLY, CDR2 FYNNEI. The CDR3 runs to 13 residues. The V gene lost 2 bases and the J gene lost 6 bases, with 10 bases spanning the gap. CDR3 nucleotide sequence: TGTGCCAGCAGTGAATTCGGACGATCTGAAGCTTTCTTT. This sequence encodes CASSEFGRSEAFF.

The chain couples TRBV7-9 to TRBJ2-3; the D is unclear. The CDR3 loop spans 16 amino acids. Trimming took off 0 bases at V and 4 bases at J, with 14 bases between the two ends. Germline V gene data show CDR1 as SEHNR and CDR2 as FQNEAQ (reference sequence). In DNA form, the CDR3 reads TGTGCCAGCAGCTTAGCGCTGGTTAGGTTGGCAGATACGCAGTATTTT. This encodes CASSLALVRLADTQYF.

The gene calls are TRBV6-2 or TRBV6-3 and TRBJ1-5; D is ambiguous. V lost 2 bases to trimming and J lost 5 bases, with 10 bases between them. Germline V gives CDR1 MNHEY, CDR2 SVGEGT. There are 14 residues in the CDR3. This CDR3 is CASSYARLYQPQHF. The CDR3 DNA reads TGTGCCAGCAGTTACGCGCGGCTTTATCAGCCCCAGCATTTT.

This chain uses TRBV24-1 with TRBJ2-7; weak D call: TRBD1 (5 bases). This CDR3 is 12 amino acids long. Germline loops: CDR1 KGHDR, CDR2 SFDVKD. Trimming stripped 5 bases from V and 3 bases from J, with 7 bases between. CDR3 nucleotide sequence: TGTGCCACCAGTGGGGGCGACTACGAGCAGTACTTC. Protein sequence: CATSGGDYEQYF.

The chain links TRBV9 to TRBJ1-3; D not certain. V shed 6 bases and J shed 0 bases, with 10 bases lying between them. Germline CDR1 is SGDLS and CDR2 is YYNGEE. This CDR3 comprises 14 residues. The CDR3 DNA reads TGTGCCAGCACCCCCGGGTACTCTGGAAACACCATATATTTT. As protein: CASTPGYSGNTIYF.

J is TRBJ2-2 and V is TRBV11-2; possible D gene TRBD2, 5 bases. The CDR3 has 16 amino acids. Germline V gene data show CDR1 as SGHAT and CDR2 as FQNNGV. V was clipped by 2 bases and J by 2 bases, with 12 bases between them. The CDR3 sequence: CASSLQLGPNTGELFF. For the CDR3, the DNA is TGTGCCAGCAGCTTACAACTAGGACCCAACACCGGGGAGCTGTTTTTT.

The chain is built from TRBV7-2 and TRBJ1-1; D may be TRBD1 (6 bases). Germline V gene lookup returns CDR1 SGHTA and CDR2 FQGNSA. This CDR3 is 16 amino acids long. The V end lost 5 bases, the J end lost 0 bases, and 16 bases lay between the germline ends. The CDR3, as DNA: TGTGCCAGCAGCCCAAGGACAGCCATTATGAACACTGAAGCTTTCTTT. Residues: CASSPRTAIMNTEAFF.

The V gene is TRBV9, the J gene TRBJ2-1, with 9 bases lining up with TRBD2. CDR1 SGDLS and CDR2 YYNGEE come from the germline V gene. The CDR3 is made up of 15 amino acids. After removal of 3 bases from V and 5 bases from J, the junction contained 6 bases not matched to a gene. CDR3 loop: CASSALAGSDNEQFF. The CDR3 DNA sequence: TGTGCCAGCAGCGCCCTAGCGGGATCGGACAATGAGCAGTTCTTC.

The rearrangement links TRBV13 to TRBJ2-1; 12 nucleotides line up with TRBD2. Trimming removed 3 bases from V and 0 bases from J; junction bases left unmatched: 6. Germline V gene sequence: CDR1 PRHDT, CDR2 FYEKMQ (reference sequence). The CDR3 covers 18 residues. DNA of the CDR3: TGTGCCAGCAGCTTTGTCGGACTAGCGGGGATCTCCTACAATGAGCAGTTCTTC. Translating gives CASSFVGLAGISYNEQFF.

This sequence joins TRBV3-1 (or the pseudogene TRBV3-2) and TRBJ2-7; D tentatively fits TRBD1 or TRBD2 (5 bases each). This CDR3 comprises 16 residues. CDR1 is LGHDT, CDR2 YNNKEL, per germline (reference sequence). Trimming took off 1 base at V and 2 bases at J, with 15 bases between the two ends. The chain's CDR3 is CASSQGDGATTYEQYF. In nucleotides, the CDR3 is TGTGCCAGCAGCCAAGGAGACGGGGCAACCACCTACGAGCAGTACTTC.

The rearrangement uses TRBV4-2 and TRBJ2-7; 10 bases are shared with TRBD2. CDR1 LGHNA and CDR2 YNFKEQ come from the germline V gene. V dropped 0 bases and J dropped 4; count of bases not matched to a gene: 6. This CDR3 is 16 amino acids long. The CDR3 protein is CASSQDTAGGLYEQYF. The CDR3 DNA is TGTGCCAGCAGCCAAGATACAGCGGGGGGGCTTTACGAGCAGTACTTC.

The CDR3 region is CASSLVRGSTDTQYF. The CDR3 bases are TGTGCCAGCAGCTTAGTACGGGGGAGCACAGATACGCAGTATTTT. The V call is TRBV7-9, the J call TRBJ2-3; D may be TRBD2 (6 bases). The germline CDR1 and CDR2 sequences are SEHNR and FQNEAQ (reference sequence). The CDR3 consists of 15 residues. Trimming removed 1 base from V and 0 bases from J, with 8 bases in between.

The table lists this clone with a count of one. V usage is TRBV14 and J usage is TRBJ2-2, with 7 nucleotides matching TRBD1. The CDR3 is 14 amino acids. Trimming took 4 bases from V and 7 from J; bases not matched to a gene: 6. Germline V gene lookup returns CDR1 SGHDN and CDR2 FVKESK. CDR3 coding DNA: TGTGCCAGCAGCCTACAGGGGTATGGCGGGGAGCTGTTTTTT. Amino acids: CASSLQGYGGELFF.

V gene TRBV5-4 combines with J gene TRBJ1-1; tentatively, D is TRBD1 (6 bases). This CDR3 spans 12 amino acids. CDR1 and CDR2 from the germline V gene are SGHNT and YYREEE (reference sequence). V was shortened by 1 base and J by 7 bases, with 8 bases between the two germline ends. CDR3 nucleotides: TGTGCCAGCAGCTTGACAGGGATTGAAGCTTTCTTT. It codes for CASSLTGIEAFF.

The genes are TRBV11-2 and TRBJ2-1; 10 positions agree with TRBD2. CDR3 length: 17 residues. CDR1 SGHAT and CDR2 FQNNGV come from the germline V gene. V gave up 3 bases and J gave up 4 bases; unmatched junction bases: 9. Here the CDR3 DNA reads TGTGCCAGCAGCTTGTTGGCTAGCGGGAGTGGTTACAATGAGCAGTTCTTC. Translation: CASSLLASGSGYNEQFF.

The chain has TRBV5-5 and TRBJ2-7, with a weak D call TRBD1 (5 bases). The CDR3 loop spans 12 amino acids. Per the germline V gene, CDR1 is SGHKS and CDR2 is YYEKEE (reference sequence). V was clipped by 4 bases and J by 4 bases, with 9 bases between them. CDR3 amino acids: CASSPGQYEQYF. CDR3 nucleotide sequence: TGTGCCAGCAGCCCCGGACAATACGAGCAGTACTTC.

The gene calls are TRBV4-3 and TRBJ1-1; tentatively, D is TRBD1 (5 bases). The CDR3 runs 17 residues. In germline, CDR1 is LGHNA, CDR2 YSLEER. Trimming took off 2 bases at V and 1 base at J, with 17 bases between the two ends. This CDR3 is CASSQPYEKGSNTEAFF. CDR3 DNA: TGCGCCAGCAGCCAACCCTACGAAAAGGGGTCGAACACTGAAGCTTTCTTT.

The chain employs TRBV3-1 (or the pseudogene TRBV3-2) and TRBJ2-2; D unclear. The CDR3 is 16 residues long. Trimming took 1 base from V and 2 from J, leaving 11 bases between them. Per the germline V gene, CDR1 is LGHDT and CDR2 is YNNKEL (reference sequence). This CDR3 is CASSQGPLQNTGELFF. The CDR3 bases are TGTGCCAGCAGCCAAGGACCTCTTCAAAACACCGGGGAGCTGTTTTTT.

The rearrangement links TRBV19 to TRBJ2-7; D is possibly TRBD2 (5 bases). Germline V lookup: CDR1 LNHDA, CDR2 SQIVND (reference sequence). CDR3 length equals 16 residues. Trimming took 5 bases from V and 1 from J, leaving 18 bases between them. The CDR3 DNA follows: TGTGCCAGTAGTCTTCGGACGGGGTGGGCTTCCTACGAGCAGTACTTC. Translated, it gives CASSLRTGWASYEQYF.

The rearrangement uses TRBV4-3 and TRBJ1-5; D remains ambiguous. Germline CDR1 LGHNA, CDR2 YSLEER. The CDR3 has 13 residues. V was clipped by 8 bases and J by 0 bases, with 8 bases between them. The CDR3 sequence is CASGRDSNQPQHF. The CDR3 DNA reads as TGCGCCAGCGGGCGGGATAGCAATCAGCCCCAGCATTTT.

The V gene is TRBV4-2, the J gene TRBJ1-1, with D possibly being TRBD1 (5 bases). V lost 2 bases, J lost 3 bases, and 16 bases lay in between. The CDR3 runs 16 residues. Germline CDR1 and CDR2: LGHNA and YNFKEQ. The CDR3 is CASSQQSPGGYTEAFF. The CDR3 nucleotides are TGTGCCAGCAGCCAACAATCACCGGGGGGGTACACTGAAGCTTTCTTT.

CDR3 bases: TGTGCCAGCAGCCCGCGTCCGGGACAGGGCACTGAAGCTTTCTTT. Translation gives CASSPRPGQGTEAFF. This chain uses TRBV7-2 with TRBJ1-1; 9 bases fit TRBD1. Germline values: CDR1 SGHTA, CDR2 FQGNSA. Trimming at V came to 5 bases and at J to 4 bases, leaving 8 bases not matched to a gene. The length of the CDR3 is 15 residues.

J is TRBJ2-7 and V is TRBV27; no firm D call. Trimming took off 5 bases at V and 7 bases at J, with 0 bases between the two ends. The CDR3 extends over 8 amino acids. Germline CDR1 MNHEY, CDR2 SMNVEV (reference sequence). The CDR3 is CASSEQYF. CDR3 bases: TGTGCCAGCAGTGAGCAGTACTTC.

The V gene is TRBV5-1, the J gene TRBJ1-4, with 12 bases lining up with TRBD1. This CDR3 has 16 residues. Germline V lookup: CDR1 SGHRS, CDR2 YFSETQ. Trimming removed 3 bases from V and 3 bases from J; junction bases left unmatched: 3. Here the CDR3 DNA reads TGCGCCAGCAGCTGGGGACAGGGGGCAGCTAATGAAAAACTGTTTTTT. It translates to CASSWGQGAANEKLFF.

The chain recombines TRBV25-1 with TRBJ1-2; 9 positions agree with TRBD1. Germline V gene lookup returns CDR1 MGHDK and CDR2 SYGVNS. The CDR3 is made up of 15 amino acids. The ends lost 2 bases at V and 3 bases at J; junction bases unmatched: 4. CDR3 coding DNA: TGTGCCAGCAGTGAAAGCCGGACAGGGGACTATGGCTACACCTTC. The encoded protein is CASSESRTGDYGYTF.